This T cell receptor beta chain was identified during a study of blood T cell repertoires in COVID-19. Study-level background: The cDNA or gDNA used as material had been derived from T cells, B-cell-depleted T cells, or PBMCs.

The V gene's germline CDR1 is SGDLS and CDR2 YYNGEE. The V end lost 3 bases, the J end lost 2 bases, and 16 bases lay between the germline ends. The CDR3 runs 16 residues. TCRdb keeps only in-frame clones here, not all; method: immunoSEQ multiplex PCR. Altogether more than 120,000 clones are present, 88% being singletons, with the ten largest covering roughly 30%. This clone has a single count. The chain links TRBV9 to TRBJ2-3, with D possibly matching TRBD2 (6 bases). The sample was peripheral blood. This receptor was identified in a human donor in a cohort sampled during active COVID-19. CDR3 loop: CASSGGDFGHTDTQYF. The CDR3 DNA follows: TGTGCCAGCAGCGGGGGGGACTTTGGGCACACAGATACGCAGTATTTT.